Each of the 24 T cell receptor beta chains below was sequenced from the same sample in a study of T cell repertoires in cytomegalovirus infection. In TCRdb, the reads were re-called with MiXCR into one record per CDR3 protein. Of approximately 630,000 distinct CDR3 sequences in the sample, around 24% are singletons; the top ten hold 8%. The source material was CD8+ T cells from PBMCs. The receptor set was obtained from a human donor in good health (CMV status not recorded). Some clones in this sample may be carry-over from other donors' samples.

There are many counts of this clonotype. J is TRBJ1-1 and V is TRBV19; a weak D match, TRBD1 (5 bases). Trimming removed 3 bases at V and 1 base at J, with 6 bases between. CDR3 size: 13 residues. Looked up from germline, CDR1 is LNHDA and CDR2 is SQIVND (reference sequence). The CDR3 region has the DNA TGTGCCAGTAGTATTGGGGGGAACACTGAAGCTTTCTTT. Protein sequence: CASSIGGNTEAFF.

The chain is built from TRBV5-4 and TRBJ2-1; D perhaps matches TRBD1 (5 bases). In germline, CDR1 is SGHNT, CDR2 YYREEE (reference sequence). V lost 4 bases and J 6 bases, leaving 8 bases between the germline ends. CDR3 length: 12 amino acids. The CDR3 DNA is TGTGCCAGCAGCAACACAGGCAATGAGCAGTTCTTC. This gives the protein CASSNTGNEQFF. Full variable domain (missing parts from reference TRBV5-4 and TRBJ2-1): ETGVTQSPTHLIKTRGQQVTLRCSSQSGHNTVSWYQQALGQGPQFIFQYYREEENGRGNFPPRFSGLQFPNYSSELNVNALELDDSALYLCASSNTGNEQFFGPGTRLTVL.

V and J are TRBV27 and TRBJ1-1, with D tentatively TRBD1 (6 bases). Germline V lookup: CDR1 MNHEY, CDR2 SMNVEV (reference sequence). Trimming cost V 5 bases and J 3 bases, with 19 bases left between them. There are 16 residues in the CDR3. CDR3 in amino acids: CASSTRGGRGDTEAFF. In DNA, the CDR3 is TGTGCCAGCAGTACTCGCGGGGGGAGGGGGGACACTGAAGCTTTCTTT.

This clonotype was counted ten times or more. The chain couples TRBV7-6 to TRBJ2-2; tentatively, D is TRBD1 (6 bases). In germline, CDR1 is SGHVS, CDR2 FNYEAQ. With 1 base removed from V and 2 bases from J, the gap between germline ends came to 14 bases. The CDR3 sequence is 17 residues long. CDR3 coding DNA: TGTGCCAGCAGCTTAGATCGTTCACAGGGAAACACCGGGGAGCTGTTTTTT. This sequence encodes CASSLDRSQGNTGELFF.

This clonotype was counted only a few times. The V gene is TRBV28, the J gene TRBJ1-5; D call uncertain. V lost 6 bases to trimming and J lost 0 bases, with 12 bases between them. The CDR3 is 15 residues long. Looked up from germline, CDR1 is MDHEN and CDR2 is SYDVKM. The CDR3 sequence is CASRPEGISNQPQHF. In DNA form, the CDR3 reads TGTGCCAGCAGGCCGGAGGGCATTAGCAATCAGCCCCAGCATTTT.

This clonotype was counted between two and nine times. This chain connects TRBV19 to TRBJ2-1; 7 bases are shared with TRBD1. CDR1 is LNHDA, CDR2 SQIVND, per germline (reference sequence). The CDR3 totals 12 residues. J was trimmed by 9 bases and V by 4 bases; bases with no gene match: 3. The CDR3 here is CASSNTGVEQFF. DNA of the CDR3: TGTGCCAGTAGTAACACAGGGGTTGAGCAGTTCTTC.

This clonotype came up many times. The CDR3 DNA follows: TGTGCCAGCAGCCAAGGGGTATTGGCAGTCCCCACTGAAGCTTTCTTT. This sequence encodes CASSQGVLAVPTEAFF. The chain links TRBV7-2 to TRBJ1-1; the D gene is possibly TRBD1 (5 bases). Trimming removed 5 bases from V and 4 bases from J, with 20 bases in between. Germline lookup yields CDR1 SGHTA and CDR2 FQGNSA. The CDR3 runs to 16 residues. Complete variable domain (other parts from reference TRBV7-2 and TRBJ1-1): GAGVSQSPSNKVTEKGKDVELRCDPISGHTALYWYRQSLGQGLEFLIYFQGNSAPDKSGLPSDRFSAERTGGSVSTLTIQRTQQEDSAVYLCASSQGVLAVPTEAFFGQGTRLTVV.

Ten or more counts support this clonotype. This chain connects TRBV7-6 to TRBJ2-3, with TRBD2 as a possible D gene (7 bases). CDR3 length equals 15 residues. Germline CDR1 reads SGHVS; CDR2 reads FNYEAQ. The germline V and J ends were trimmed by 4 bases and 4 bases, with 15 bases remaining between them. CDR3 protein: CASSSIGGGADTQYF. CDR3 DNA sequence: TGTGCCAGCAGCTCCATAGGCGGGGGCGCAGATACGCAGTATTTT.

The chain links TRBV28 to TRBJ2-2, with no clear D. Germline CDR1 and CDR2: MDHEN and SYDVKM. Trimming stripped 3 bases from V and 1 base from J, with 9 bases between. CDR3 size: 15 residues. The CDR3 nucleotides are TGTGCCAGCAGTTTGGCGAGCGTGAACACCGGGGAGCTGTTTTTT. This gives the protein CASSLASVNTGELFF. Filled out from reference TRBV28 and TRBJ2-2, the complete variable domain reads DVKVTQSSRYLVKRTGEKVFLECVQDMDHENMFWYRQDPGLGLRLIYFSYDVKMKEKGDIPEGYSVSREKKERFSLILESASTNQTSMYLCASSLASVNTGELFFGEGSRLTVL.

This clonotype was seen repeatedly, ten times or more. The chain links TRBV6-5 to TRBJ2-1; D is unresolved. CDR3 length: 15 residues. Germline V lookup: CDR1 MNHEY, CDR2 SVGAGI. Deletions cut 0 bases from V and 3 bases from J, with 9 bases between. CDR3 DNA: TGTGCCAGCAGTTACTCGACTGCTCTCTACAATGAGCAGTTCTTC. Protein: CASSYSTALYNEQFF.

The table lists this clonotype with many counts. The chain links TRBV12-5 to TRBJ2-1, with D unresolved. The CDR3 totals 11 residues. The germline CDR1 and CDR2 sequences are LGHNT and FRNRAP. The germline V and J ends were trimmed by 4 bases and 9 bases, with 7 bases remaining between them. The CDR3 sequence: CASGSPIEQFF. CDR3 DNA sequence: TGTGCTAGTGGTTCTCCGATTGAGCAGTTCTTC. Full variable domain (rest looked up from reference TRBV12-5 and TRBJ2-1): DARVTQTPRHKVTEMGQEVTMRCQPILGHNTVFWYRQTMMQGLELLAYFRNRAPLDDSGMPKDRFSAEMPDATLATLKIQPSEPRDSAVYFCASGSPIEQFFGPGTRLTVL.

This clonotype has a count of ten or more. This rearrangement joins TRBV7-8 to TRBJ2-7; possibly TRBD1 for D (7 bases). Trimming took 4 bases from V and 6 from J, leaving 10 bases between them. CDR1 and CDR2 (germline): SGHVS, FQNEAQ. This CDR3 is 12 amino acids long. The CDR3 loop is CASSSQGGEQYV. DNA of the CDR3: TGTGCCAGCAGCTCCCAGGGGGGCGAGCAGTACGTC.

Comments on this clonotype: One end of the junction varies from germline; a read error may be responsible. The chain has TRBV4-2 and TRBJ1-1; D uncertain. This CDR3 contains 15 residues. Germline V gene sequence: CDR1 LGHNA, CDR2 YNFKEQ. The CDR3: CASSQETGEKPEAIF. In nucleotides, the CDR3 is TGTGCCAGCAGCCAAGAAACGGGCGAGAAACCTGAAGCTATCTTT.

This clonotype was recorded many times. The chain is built from TRBV10-2 and TRBJ1-1, with unresolved D. Germline V gene sequence: CDR1 WSHSY, CDR2 SAAADI. The CDR3 has 11 residues. Trimming took off 3 bases at V and 7 bases at J, with 6 bases between the two ends. The CDR3 is CASSERFEAFF. The DNA for the CDR3 is TGCGCCAGCAGTGAACGCTTTGAAGCTTTCTTT.

The J gene is TRBJ2-1, the V gene TRBV24-1; D gene uncertain. Per the germline V gene, CDR1 is KGHDR and CDR2 is SFDVKD. The CDR3 spans 12 residues. V lost 3 bases to trimming and J lost 6 bases, with 5 bases between them. CDR3 sequence (DNA): TGTGCCACCAGTGATCCCAGCAATGAGCAGTTCTTC. Its translation: CATSDPSNEQFF.

The table lists this clonotype with a few counts. The J gene is TRBJ2-7, the V gene TRBV5-1; D is ambiguous. Germline V gives CDR1 SGHRS, CDR2 YFSETQ. V lost 1 base, J lost 5 bases, and 10 bases lay in between. This CDR3 has 13 amino acids. For the CDR3, the DNA is TGCGCCAGCAGCTTGTCTCGTCGGGACGAGCAGTACTTC. Translated, it gives CASSLSRRDEQYF.

This clonotype has just a few counts. The rearrangement joins TRBV7-9 to TRBJ2-6, with unresolved D. The CDR3 has 16 residues. V gave up 5 bases and J gave up 2 bases, with 13 bases separating them. Germline V gene sequence: CDR1 SEHNR, CDR2 FQNEAQ (reference sequence). In DNA form, the CDR3 reads TGTGCCAGCAGCCCCCGTTTGGGCCCTGGGGCCAACGTCCTGACTTTC. It codes for CASSPRLGPGANVLTF. The full variable domain, with the rest looked up from reference TRBV7-9 and TRBJ2-6, is DTGVSQNPRHKITKRGQNVTFRCDPISEHNRLYWYRQTLGQGPEFLTYFQNEAQLEKSRLLSDRFSAERPKGSFSTLEIQRTEQGDSAMYLCASSPRLGPGANVLTFGAGSRLTVL.

The table lists this clonotype with a few counts. V usage is TRBV6-5 and J usage is TRBJ2-1, with D possibly TRBD1 on 6 matching bases. CDR1 MNHEY and CDR2 SVGAGI come from the germline V gene. This CDR3 is 12 amino acids long. V was trimmed by 2 bases and J by 9 bases, leaving 8 bases between them. DNA for the CDR3: TGTGCCAGCAGTTACGCAGGGGTTGAGCAGTTCTTC. Its protein product is CASSYAGVEQFF.

The rearrangement uses TRBV6-4 and TRBJ1-1, with D unresolved. Germline V gene lookup returns CDR1 MRHNA and CDR2 SNTAGT. V was trimmed by 10 bases and J by 1 base, leaving 13 bases between them. CDR3 length equals 13 residues. CDR3 region: CATSIHPNTEAFF. The CDR3 DNA sequence: TGTGCCACCTCCATACACCCGAACACTGAAGCTTTCTTT.

In this sample, this clonotype turned up a few times. The chain joins TRBV10-3 to TRBJ2-7; D remains ambiguous. Trimming shortened V by 2 bases and J by 4 bases, and 12 bases separated the two germline ends. This CDR3 contains 14 residues. Germline CDR1 and CDR2: ENHRY and SYGVKD. This chain's CDR3 is CAISEPDGFYEQYF. Written as DNA, the CDR3 is TGTGCCATCAGTGAGCCGGACGGGTTTTACGAGCAGTACTTC.

The sample holds many counts of this clonotype. The J gene is TRBJ2-2, the V gene TRBV27, with D unclear. This CDR3 comprises 14 residues. The V and J ends lost 0 bases and 7 bases respectively, with 9 bases between them. Per germline, CDR1 MNHEY and CDR2 SMNVEV (reference sequence). Written as DNA, the CDR3 is TGTGCCAGCAGTTTATCGAGTTGGAACGGGGAGCTGTTTTTT. This encodes CASSLSSWNGELFF.

This clonotype has ten or more counts. The genes are TRBV7-2 and TRBJ2-1; TRBD1 might be the D (6 bases). The CDR3 totals 13 residues. Germline-derived CDR1 and CDR2 are SGHTA and FQGNSA. V was cut by 4 bases and J by 8 bases, with 12 bases left in between. This chain's CDR3 is CASSSNQGYEQFF. The DNA for the CDR3 is TGTGCCAGCAGCTCTAACCAGGGGTATGAGCAGTTCTTC.

V is TRBV20-1 and J is TRBJ2-2; D is ambiguous. V lost 5 bases, J lost 4 bases, and 5 bases lay in between. The CDR3 runs to 11 residues. The V gene's germline CDR1 is DFQATT and CDR2 SNEGSKA (reference sequence). The CDR3 region is CSAPGTGELFF. Written as DNA, the CDR3 is TGCAGTGCTCCTGGCACCGGGGAGCTGTTTTTT.

The chain links TRBV6-2 or TRBV6-3 to TRBJ2-7; 9 nucleotides align to TRBD1. Germline trimming cut 4 bases from V and 7 bases from J; bases unmatched to any gene: 5. This CDR3 is 13 amino acids long. CDR1 MNHEY and CDR2 SVGEGT come from the germline V gene. Here the CDR3 reads CASSWTGVREQYV. CDR3 nucleotides: TGTGCCAGCAGTTGGACAGGGGTGAGGGAGCAGTACGTC.